Listed below are T cell receptor beta chains from one sample, sequenced in a study of Ad26.COV2.S vaccination and SARS-CoV-2 variants. The repertoire was sequenced with immunoSEQ multiplex PCR; TCRdb's copy has only in-frame clones and lacks some. The table records roughly 300,000 clones, approximately 86% of them present only once. This specimen consisted of peripheral blood, obtained in a trial of Ad26.COV2.S vaccine versus placebo. These receptors all stem from a person aged 18-60 years who received the Ad26.COV2.S COVID-19 vaccine or a placebo. Each CDR3 is given with its conserved first and last residue. A D gene is named only where the DNA matches it firmly. Clone sizes are given selectively: once, few, many, or a class where the clone is expanded.

CDR3nt,CDR3aa,v_gene,abundance,d_gene,j_gene
TGTGCCAGCAGTTACCTTGCAACTAATGAAAAACTGTTTTTT,CASSYLATNEKLFF,TRBV7-9,-,-,TRBJ1-4
TGTGCCAGCAGCAGACAGGGTTTTGGCGCTTTCTTT,CASSRQGFGAFF,TRBV7-9,-,TRBD1,TRBJ1-1
TGTGCCAGCAGTTCCCGGGACACCTGGAAAAACACTTTCTTT,CASSSRDTWKNTFF,TRBV6-5,-,-,TRBJ1-1
TGTGCCAGCAGCTTGGGACCGCAAGAGACCCAGTACTTC,CASSLGPQETQYF,TRBV7-3,once,-,TRBJ2-5
TGTGCCAGCAGTTACGTACAGGGAAGCGAAAAACTGTTTTTT,CASSYVQGSEKLFF,TRBV6-6,-,-,TRBJ1-4
TGTGCCAGCAGCCGGTTCGGTACGCAGTATTTT,CASSRFGTQYF,TRBV12-3/TRBV12-4,-,-,TRBJ2-3
TGCGCCAGCAGCCAATTCCCCCGGTCCAGGAGCTCCTACAATGAGCAGTTCTTC,CASSQFPRSRSSYNEQFF,TRBV4-3,-,-,TRBJ2-1
TGTGCCAGCAGTTGGTCCGGGACTCCGTTTGGCGGGCAGTACTTC,CASSWSGTPFGGQYF,TRBV28,-,-,TRBJ2-7
TGTGCCAGCACCGGGACAGGGTGGGGAAACACCATATATTTT,CASTGTGWGNTIYF,TRBV5-6,many,TRBD1,TRBJ1-3
TGCGCCAGCAGCCAATCGGCAGGGAATCAAGAGACCCAGTACTTC,CASSQSAGNQETQYF,TRBV4-3,-,-,TRBJ2-5
TGTGCCAGCAGCCAAGTTCGATCCACGGGATCACCCCTCCACTTT,CASSQVRSTGSPLHF,TRBV14,-,-,TRBJ1-6
TGTGCCAGCAGCTTAAAACAGGCCGGCTCTGGAAACACCATATATTTT,CASSLKQAGSGNTIYF,TRBV11-2,-,-,TRBJ1-3
TGTGCCAGTAGACCGGGACAGGACAATCAGCCCCAGCATTTT,CASRPGQDNQPQHF,TRBV28,-,TRBD1,TRBJ1-5
TGTGCCAGCAGTTACTCGAAACGTCCCACAGATACGCAGTATTTT,CASSYSKRPTDTQYF,TRBV6-2/TRBV6-3,-,-,TRBJ2-3
TGTGCCAGCAGCTTGAACGTGGAGGCATCATATGGCTACACCTTC,CASSLNVEASYGYTF,TRBV5-4,-,-,TRBJ1-2
TGTGCCAGCAGCGTCTCTTCGGGGGGCCTAAATTCACCCCTCCACTTT,CASSVSSGGLNSPLHF,TRBV9,-,-,TRBJ1-6
TGTGCCAGCAGCCTTGGACAGCTTCCAACTAATGAAAAACTGTTTTTT,CASSLGQLPTNEKLFF,TRBV28,-,-,TRBJ1-4
TGTGCCACCAGCGGTGGGGGCGGGGGCCGAACTGAAGCTTTCTTT,CATSGGGGGRTEAFF,TRBV15,-,-,TRBJ1-1
TGTGCCAGTAGTATAGGGAGGCACGCGAACACCGGGGAGCTGTTTTTT,CASSIGRHANTGELFF,TRBV19,-,-,TRBJ2-2
TGTGCCACCAGTGCCTTATTTGGCGGGGCTAACACCGGGGAGCTGTTTTTT,CATSALFGGANTGELFF,TRBV24-1,-,-,TRBJ2-2
TGTGCCAGCAGCCCGGACAGGGGCGCTTTCTTT,CASSPDRGAFF,TRBV12-3/TRBV12-4,-,TRBD1,TRBJ1-1
TGTGCCACCAGTGATTTGCAAGTACTAGGGCCCCAGCATTTT,CATSDLQVLGPQHF,TRBV24-1,-,-,TRBJ1-5
TGTGCCAGCAGAGTGGGAATGACAGATACGCAGTATTTT,CASRVGMTDTQYF,TRBV7-3,-,-,TRBJ2-3
TGTGCCAGCAGCTCCCAGACAGGCCTTAATGAAAAACTGTTTTTT,CASSSQTGLNEKLFF,TRBV7-2,-,-,TRBJ1-4
TGTGCCAGCAGCCGCTCTAAGGGGGAGAATGAAAAACTGTTTTTT,CASSRSKGENEKLFF,TRBV4-2,-,-,TRBJ1-4
TGTGCCAGCAGTTATCTAGCCGGACTAGCGGGGGGGCGGGTTGCTCGCGCGACCCAGTACTTC,CASSYLAGLAGGRVARATQYF,TRBV6-2/TRBV6-3,-,TRBD2,TRBJ2-5
TGTGCCAGCAGCTTGACAGGGCCTCTCTATGGCTACACCTTC,CASSLTGPLYGYTF,TRBV7-2,few,TRBD1,TRBJ1-2
TGTGCCAGCAGCTTTTTGCAGATGGGATCCTACGAGCAGTACTTC,CASSFLQMGSYEQYF,TRBV11-2,-,-,TRBJ2-7
TGCGCCAGCAGCCCGTCCGGGACAGCCATGAACACTGAAGCTTTCTTT,CASSPSGTAMNTEAFF,TRBV4-1,-,TRBD1,TRBJ1-1
TGTGCCAGCAGCTCCTGGAACAGACCCTACGAGCAGTACTTC,CASSSWNRPYEQYF,TRBV7-2,-,-,TRBJ2-7
TGTGCCAGCAGCAGACAGGGTGATTCGCCCCAGCATTTT,CASSRQGDSPQHF,TRBV7-9,many,TRBD1,TRBJ1-5
TGTGCCTGGAGTGTGGGGGAAAAACTGTTTTTT,CAWSVGEKLFF,TRBV30,-,-,TRBJ1-4
TGTGCCACCAGTGAGCACTGGAATTCACCCCTCCACTTT,CATSEHWNSPLHF,TRBV24-1,-,-,TRBJ1-6
TGTGCCATCAGCCCAAGGACGGAGGGCAGGGGTGCGGGAAACACCATATATTTT,CAISPRTEGRGAGNTIYF,TRBV10-3,-,-,TRBJ1-3
TGTGCTAGTGGTTTGGTACGTAAACTAGCGAACTACACAGATACGCAGTATTTT,CASGLVRKLANYTDTQYF,TRBV12-5,-,TRBD2,TRBJ2-3
TGTGCCACCCAGGGGTCCGCGGGGGAAAAACTGTTTTTT,CATQGSAGEKLFF,TRBV28,-,-,TRBJ1-4
TGTGCCAGCAGTTTAGGGGGGTATGGCTACACCTTC,CASSLGGYGYTF,TRBV28,-,-,TRBJ1-2
TGTGCCAGCAGCGTAGGATGGCGGCGAACCTACGAGCAGTACTTC,CASSVGWRRTYEQYF,TRBV9,-,-,TRBJ2-7
TGTGCCAGCAGCTTACTGGGCAGACAGTCTGGAAACACCATATATTTT,CASSLLGRQSGNTIYF,TRBV11-2,-,-,TRBJ1-3
TGTGCCAGCAGCTTAGCCGACTACGAGCAGTACTTC,CASSLADYEQYF,TRBV7-9,-,-,TRBJ2-7
TGTGCCAGCAGCGTAGGGCGGGAGTTCGTCGGGGAGCTGTTTTTT,CASSVGREFVGELFF,TRBV9,-,TRBD2,TRBJ2-2
TGTGCCAGCAGTTCGACCGGGGTCTATAATTCACCCCTCCACTTT,CASSSTGVYNSPLHF,TRBV27,-,-,TRBJ1-6
TGTGCCAGCAGTTACTCGGGCGGGGGGACTGAAGCTTTCTTT,CASSYSGGGTEAFF,TRBV6-2/TRBV6-3,-,-,TRBJ1-1
TGTGCCAGCAGCTCGGCAGGATGGATGGGTACTGAAGCTTTCTTT,CASSSAGWMGTEAFF,TRBV11-2,-,-,TRBJ1-1
TGTGCCAGCAGCAAAGATCAAGGCCCCCTGTGGGGCTACACCTTC,CASSKDQGPLWGYTF,TRBV21-1,-,-,TRBJ1-2
TGTGCCAGCAGTATATCGGGACAGGGAAATGAAAAACTGTTTTTT,CASSISGQGNEKLFF,TRBV6-5,-,TRBD1,TRBJ1-4
TGCGCCAGCAGCCAGGCAAGGGGTAGTCGGCCTGGAAACACCATATATTTT,CASSQARGSRPGNTIYF,TRBV4-3,-,-,TRBJ1-3
TGTGCCAGTAGTCTCCGGACAGGGGGCAGTGAAAAACTGTTTTTT,CASSLRTGGSEKLFF,TRBV19,-,TRBD1,TRBJ1-4
TGCGCCAGCAGCCGTCTGGCAGGGGTGAACACAGATACGCAGTATTTT,CASSRLAGVNTDTQYF,TRBV4-3,-,-,TRBJ2-3
TGTGCCAGCAGCAAAGAGGAGACGGGACAGTACCAAGAGACCCAGTACTTC,CASSKEETGQYQETQYF,TRBV21-1,-,-,TRBJ2-5
TGCAGCGTTGACAGGGGTGGGGATGGCTACACCTTC,CSVDRGGDGYTF,TRBV29-1,-,-,TRBJ1-2